This is a list of T cell receptor beta chains from one sample in a study of long-term antiretroviral therapy in people with HIV. TCRdb's copy holds only in-frame clones and misses some; the assay was immunoSEQ multiplex PCR. The repertoire holds tens of thousands of clones, with approximately 80% as singletons. The source material was unsorted PBMCs, sampled about 4.3 years after starting antiretroviral therapy. The source is a man aged 30 to 39 with HIV. Both conserved end residues are part of each CDR3. The D gene is left open where the match is weak. Size is stated for part of the rows, as once, few or many counts, or as a class when the clone is expanded.

j_call | clone_size | d_call | v_call | cdr3_nt | cdr3_aa
TRBJ2-2 | NA | TRBD2 | TRBV7-9 | TGTGCCAGCAGCCCCCCCGGGACTAGTATCACCGGGGAGCTGTTTTTT | CASSPPGTSITGELFF
TRBJ1-6 | few | NA | TRBV7-9 | TGTGCCAGCAGCTCGCGGACGTATTCACCCCTCCACTTT | CASSSRTYSPLHF
TRBJ2-7 | few | TRBD1 | TRBV5-4 | TGTGCCAGCAGCCGGGGACAGAGCGAGCAGTACTTC | CASSRGQSEQYF
TRBJ2-5 | NA | NA | TRBV19 | TGTGCCAGTAGTCCCGGACTGATTCAAGAGACCCAGTACTTC | CASSPGLIQETQYF
TRBJ2-1 | NA | NA | TRBV9 | TGTGCCAGCAGCGTAAGAACGGACGCTAATGAGCAGTTCTTC | CASSVRTDANEQFF
TRBJ1-2 | few | NA | TRBV10-3 | TGTGCCATCAGTGACAGGAATCCTAACTATGGCTACACCTTC | CAISDRNPNYGYTF
TRBJ1-1 | NA | NA | TRBV7-2 | TGTGCCAGCAGCTTAATCAGATTGAACACTGAAGCTTTCTTT | CASSLIRLNTEAFF
TRBJ2-5 | NA | TRBD2 | TRBV11-2 | TGTGCCAGCAGCTTAGACCCGGGACTAGCGGAAGAGACCCAGTACTTC | CASSLDPGLAEETQYF
TRBJ2-3 | NA | NA | TRBV19 | TGTGCCAGTAGTTCCCAATCTAGGACGGCGCAGTATTTT | CASSSQSRTAQYF
TRBJ1-4 | NA | NA | TRBV11-2 | TGTGCCAGCACCCTCAGTTTTAATGAAAAACTGTTTTTT | CASTLSFNEKLFF
TRBJ2-5 | NA | NA | TRBV9 | TGTGCCAGCAGCCCGGTCTTTGGTGAGACCCAGTACTTC | CASSPVFGETQYF
TRBJ2-5 | NA | NA | TRBV7-9 | TGTGCCAGCAGCTTGGTTTCGTCAGGGGAAGAGACCCAGTACTTC | CASSLVSSGEETQYF
TRBJ2-7 | NA | TRBD1 | TRBV2 | TGTGCCAGCAGTGACCCGGGACAGGCGTCCTACGAGCAGTACTTC | CASSDPGQASYEQYF
TRBJ2-7 | NA | NA | TRBV5-8 | TGTGCCAGCAGCTTAATTCCACCCAACGTCTACGAGCAGTACTTC | CASSLIPPNVYEQYF
TRBJ1-2 | NA | NA | TRBV5-4 | TGTGCCAGCAGCACCGCCGGTGGGGGGGCCCCTGGGGGCTACACCTTC | CASSTAGGGAPGGYTF
TRBJ2-3 | NA | NA | TRBV27 | TGTGCCAGCGCGACCGGATCGGGAGATACGCAGTATTTT | CASATGSGDTQYF
TRBJ1-1 | NA | TRBD1 | TRBV5-1 | TGCGCCAGCAGCCCAACTCATACAGGGGACACTGAAGCTTTCTTT | CASSPTHTGDTEAFF
TRBJ2-5 | NA | NA | TRBV9 | TGTGCCAGCAGCACCCGTTCTGACGCGACCCGCCGGGAGACCCAGTACTTC | CASSTRSDATRRETQYF
TRBJ2-7 | NA | TRBD1 | TRBV7-9 | TGTGCCAGCGCAACAGGGGGGTACGAGCAGTACTTC | CASATGGYEQYF
TRBJ2-1 | NA | NA | TRBV27 | TGTGCCAGCAGTCCCCTGAACGGGAGACAGGTCAATGAGCAGTTCTTC | CASSPLNGRQVNEQFF
TRBJ2-3 | NA | NA | TRBV5-4 | TGTGCCAGCATCAATGAACAGGGTTTGGCAGATACGCAGTATTTT | CASINEQGLADTQYF
TRBJ2-5 | NA | NA | TRBV19 | TGTGCCAGTAGTTCGCGGGACCTCCAAGAGACCCAGTACTTC | CASSSRDLQETQYF
TRBJ2-4 | NA | TRBD2 | TRBV10-1 | TGCGCCAGCAGTGGGGGACTAGCGGGGGGGGGAGCCAAAAACATTCAGTACTTC | CASSGGLAGGGAKNIQYF
TRBJ1-1 | NA | NA | TRBV7-2 | TGTGCCAGCAGCTTAGGAACGACAGGGAACACTGAAGCTTTCTTT | CASSLGTTGNTEAFF
TRBJ2-2 | NA | NA | TRBV5-1 | TGCGCCAGCAGCTTGGTTTCCACGGAACCCGGGGAGCTGTTTTTT | CASSLVSTEPGELFF
TRBJ2-1 | NA | NA | TRBV7-9 | TGTGCCAGCAGCTTATCTGGGGACTACAATGAGCAGTTCTTC | CASSLSGDYNEQFF
TRBJ1-3 | NA | NA | TRBV11-2 | TGTGCCAGCAGCTTAATGGGGAGTGGAAACACCATATATTTT | CASSLMGSGNTIYF
TRBJ2-7 | NA | TRBD2 | TRBV6-6 | TGTGCCAGCCACTCCCCCGGGACTAGCTCCTACGAGCAGTACTTC | CASHSPGTSSYEQYF
TRBJ2-5 | NA | TRBD2 | TRBV5-1 | TGCGCCAGCAGCTTTGCGGGAGTCGGTGAGACCCAGTACTTC | CASSFAGVGETQYF
TRBJ1-2 | once | NA | TRBV5-5 | TGTGCCAGCAGCTCCTGGGGGGTTAGTGGCTACACCTTC | CASSSWGVSGYTF
TRBJ2-7 | NA | NA | TRBV10-3 | TGTGCCATCAGGGGGGACACGACGGGTAAAGAGCAGTACTTC | CAIRGDTTGKEQYF
TRBJ1-1 | NA | NA | TRBV19 | TGTGCCAGTAGGATCGCTGGAGAGAACACTGAAGCTTTCTTT | CASRIAGENTEAFF
TRBJ1-2 | once | TRBD1 | TRBV6-6 | TGTGCCAGCAGTTACGGCGAGGGGGCTGACTATGGCTACACCTTC | CASSYGEGADYGYTF
TRBJ1-1 | NA | TRBD1 | TRBV2 | TGTGCCAGCAGTGAAGGACAGGGGTTCACTGAAGCTTTCTTT | CASSEGQGFTEAFF
TRBJ2-3 | NA | NA | TRBV27 | TGTGCCAGCAGTTTATCGCCTAGCTTCACAGATACGCAGTATTTT | CASSLSPSFTDTQYF
TRBJ1-6 | NA | TRBD1 | TRBV27 | TGTGCCAGCAGTTTATCCCGACAGGGGGCCCCCTCACCCCTCCACTTT | CASSLSRQGAPSPLHF
TRBJ2-5 | NA | NA | TRBV18 | TGTGCCAGCTCACCACCTACCCTGGAGACCCAGTACTTC | CASSPPTLETQYF
TRBJ2-1 | NA | NA | TRBV27 | TGTGCCAGCAGTTCGGAGGGCGGTGGTGAGCAGTTCTTC | CASSSEGGGEQFF
TRBJ1-1 | NA | NA | TRBV4-1 | TGCGCCAGCAGCCAAGGAGGGCCATCCAACACTGAAGCTTTCTTT | CASSQGGPSNTEAFF
TRBJ2-5 | NA | NA | TRBV30 | TGTGCCTGGAGTGAAAGATACCGGGTTTTGCGAGGGACCCAGTACTTC | CAWSERYRVLRGTQYF
TRBJ2-1 | few | TRBD2 | TRBV10-1 | TGCGCCAGCAGACCGGGACTAGCGGGAGGGCCAGATGAGCAGTTCTTC | CASRPGLAGGPDEQFF
TRBJ1-2 | NA | NA | TRBV19 | TGTGCCAGTAGTATAGATCGGGGGAACTATGGCTACACCTTC | CASSIDRGNYGYTF